The source of this TCR beta chain is a study of neurological immune-mediated disorders. Whole-study results and caveats: The absence of shared CDR3 amino acid sequences among expanded clones across subjects suggests private repertoires in all groups.

This clonotype was seen at least ten times. The antigen remains unidentified. As for the cDNA, it was generated by 5'RACE with 10-nucleotide random UMIs. MiXCR, applied by TCRdb to the 5' RACE reads, yields one record per CDR3 protein. The table lists more than 50,000 distinct CDR3 sequences, roughly 8.4% of them singletons, with 1.9% in the top ten. CDR3 length equals 14 residues. The germline V gene encodes CDR1 SGHTA and CDR2 FQGNSA. Trimming removed 1 base at V and 4 bases at J, with 8 bases between. Described time point: longitudinal time-point 3. The chain uses TRBV7-2 and TRBJ1-5; D remains ambiguous. This TCR derives from a woman in her forties in good health. The material sequenced was PBMCs. The CDR3 spells CASSLGRRNQPQHF. The DNA for the CDR3 is TGTGCCAGCAGCTTAGGACGGAGAAATCAGCCCCAGCATTTT.